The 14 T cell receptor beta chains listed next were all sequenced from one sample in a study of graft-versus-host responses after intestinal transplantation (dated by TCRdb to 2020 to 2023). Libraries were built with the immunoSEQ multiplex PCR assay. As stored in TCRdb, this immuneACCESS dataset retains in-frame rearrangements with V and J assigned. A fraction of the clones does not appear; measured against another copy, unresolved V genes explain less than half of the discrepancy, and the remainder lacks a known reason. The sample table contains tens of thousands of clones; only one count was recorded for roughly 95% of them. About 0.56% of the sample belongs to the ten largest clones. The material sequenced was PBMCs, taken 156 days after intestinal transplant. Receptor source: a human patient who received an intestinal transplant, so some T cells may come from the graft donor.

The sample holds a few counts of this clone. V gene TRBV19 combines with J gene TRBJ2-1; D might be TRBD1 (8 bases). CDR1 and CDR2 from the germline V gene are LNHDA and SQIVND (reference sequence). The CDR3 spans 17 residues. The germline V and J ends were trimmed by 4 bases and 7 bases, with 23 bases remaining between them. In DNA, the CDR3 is TGTGCCAGTAGTAAGGGAGCATACAGGGGGGGGATTAATGAGCAGTTCTTC. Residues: CASSKGAYRGGINEQFF.

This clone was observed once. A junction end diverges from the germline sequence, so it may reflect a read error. The CDR3: CASRIGTAGNQPQHF. The CDR3 DNA reads as TGTGCCAGTAGGATAGGGACAGCGGGGAATCAGCCCCAGCATTTT. The gene calls are TRBV19 and TRBJ1-5, with 7 positions matching TRBD1. This CDR3 region has 15 residues. Germline loops: CDR1 LNHDA, CDR2 SQIVND (reference sequence). Full variable domain (remainder filled in from reference TRBV19 and TRBJ1-5): DGGITQSPKYLFRKEGQNVTLSCEQNLNHDAMYWYRQDPGQGLRLIYYSQIVNDFQKGDIAEGYSVSREKKESFPLTVTSAQKNPTAFYLCASRIGTAGNQPQHFGDGTRLSIL.

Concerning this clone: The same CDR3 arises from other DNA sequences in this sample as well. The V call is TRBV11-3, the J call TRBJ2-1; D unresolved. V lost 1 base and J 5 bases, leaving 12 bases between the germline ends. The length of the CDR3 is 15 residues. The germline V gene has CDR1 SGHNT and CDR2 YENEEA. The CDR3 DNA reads TGTGCCAGCAGCTTAGTGTTCCAAGTCAACAATGAGCAGTTCTTC. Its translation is CASSLVFQVNNEQFF. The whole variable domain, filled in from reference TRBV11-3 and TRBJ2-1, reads EAGVVQSPRYKIIEKKQPVAFWCNPISGHNTLYWYLQNLGQGPELLIRYENEEAVDDSQLPKDRFSAERLKGVDSTLKIQPAELGDSAVYLCASSLVFQVNNEQFFGPGTRLTVL.

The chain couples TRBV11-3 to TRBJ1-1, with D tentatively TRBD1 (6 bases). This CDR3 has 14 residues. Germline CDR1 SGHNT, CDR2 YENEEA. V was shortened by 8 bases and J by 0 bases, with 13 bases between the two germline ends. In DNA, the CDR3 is TGTGCCAGCCGACTACAGGGAATGAACACTGAAGCTTTCTTT. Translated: CASRLQGMNTEAFF.

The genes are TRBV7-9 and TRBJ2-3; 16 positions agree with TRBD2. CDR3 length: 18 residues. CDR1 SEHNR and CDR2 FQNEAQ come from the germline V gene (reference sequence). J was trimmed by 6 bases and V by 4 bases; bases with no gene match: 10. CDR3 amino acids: CASSSQTPGLAGGDTQYF. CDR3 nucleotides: TGTGCCAGCAGCTCGCAAACCCCGGGACTAGCGGGAGGGGATACGCAGTATTTT.

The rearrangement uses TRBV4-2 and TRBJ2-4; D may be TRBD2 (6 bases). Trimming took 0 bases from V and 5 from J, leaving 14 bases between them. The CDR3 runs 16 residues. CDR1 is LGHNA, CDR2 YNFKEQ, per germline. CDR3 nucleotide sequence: TGTGCCAGCAGCCAAGATCTTTGGGGGGACGAAAACATTCAGTACTTC. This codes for CASSQDLWGDENIQYF.

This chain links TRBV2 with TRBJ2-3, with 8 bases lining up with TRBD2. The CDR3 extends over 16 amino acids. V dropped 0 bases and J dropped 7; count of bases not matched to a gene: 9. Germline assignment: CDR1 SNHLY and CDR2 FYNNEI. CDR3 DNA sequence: TGTGCCAGCAGTGAAGCCCAAGCGGGAGTGGTATATACGCAGTATTTT. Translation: CASSEAQAGVVYTQYF.

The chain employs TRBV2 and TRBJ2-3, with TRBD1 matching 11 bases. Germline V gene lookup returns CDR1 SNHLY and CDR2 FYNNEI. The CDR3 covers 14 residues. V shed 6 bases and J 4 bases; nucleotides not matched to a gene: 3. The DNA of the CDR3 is TGTGCCAGCAGCGAGGACAGGGGGCCAGATACGCAGTATTTT. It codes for CASSEDRGPDTQYF.

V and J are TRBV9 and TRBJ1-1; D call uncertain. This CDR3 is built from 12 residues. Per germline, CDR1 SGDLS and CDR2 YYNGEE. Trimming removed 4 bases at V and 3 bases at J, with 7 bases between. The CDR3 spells CASSPVHTEAFF. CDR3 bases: TGTGCCAGCAGCCCAGTCCACACTGAAGCTTTCTTT.

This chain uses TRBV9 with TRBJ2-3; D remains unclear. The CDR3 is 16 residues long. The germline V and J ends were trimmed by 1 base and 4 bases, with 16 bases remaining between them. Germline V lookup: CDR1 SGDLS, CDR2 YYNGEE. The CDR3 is CASSVSAREHADTQYF. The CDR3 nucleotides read TGTGCCAGCAGCGTATCGGCTAGGGAACACGCAGATACGCAGTATTTT.

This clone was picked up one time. CDR3 sequence: CASSQDPLGTSYEQYF. DNA for the CDR3: TGCGCCAGCAGCCAGGACCCACTAGGTACCTCCTACGAGCAGTACTTC. V usage is TRBV4-3 and J usage is TRBJ2-7; D is possibly TRBD2 (5 bases). The CDR3 spans 16 residues. V was pared by 3 bases and J by 0 bases, with 15 bases between. Germline CDR1 and CDR2: LGHNA and YSLEER.

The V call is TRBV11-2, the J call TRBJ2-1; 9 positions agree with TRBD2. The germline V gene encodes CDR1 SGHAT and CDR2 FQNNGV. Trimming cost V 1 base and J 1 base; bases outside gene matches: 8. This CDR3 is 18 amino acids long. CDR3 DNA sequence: TGTGCCAGCAGCTTAGTATCCATAGCGGGAGCGTCCTACAATGAGCAGTTCTTC. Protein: CASSLVSIAGASYNEQFF.

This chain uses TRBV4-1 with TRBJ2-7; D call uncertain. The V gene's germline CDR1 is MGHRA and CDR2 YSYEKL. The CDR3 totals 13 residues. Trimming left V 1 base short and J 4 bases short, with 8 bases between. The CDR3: CASSQGSTYEQYF. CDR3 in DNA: TGCGCCAGCAGCCAAGGATCGACTTACGAGCAGTACTTC.

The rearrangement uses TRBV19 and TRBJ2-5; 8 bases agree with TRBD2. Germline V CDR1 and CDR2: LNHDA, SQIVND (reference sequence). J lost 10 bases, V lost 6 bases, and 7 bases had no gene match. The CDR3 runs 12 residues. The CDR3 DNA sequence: TGTGCCAGTAGGGACTTAGCGGGGTACCAGTACTTC. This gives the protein CASRDLAGYQYF.